This T cell receptor (beta chain) appears in the sequencing data of a study of T cells expressing NK-cell markers. The CDR3 covers 14 residues. CDR1 is LNHDA, CDR2 SQIVND, per germline (reference sequence). TCRdb re-called the 5' RACE reads; every CDR3 protein appears as one record, without DNA. The sample has 250,000 to 300,000 distinct CDR3 sequences. The V and J genes are TRBV19 and TRBJ2-1; the D gene TCRdb calls, TRBD2, cannot be checked with no DNA. The receptor comes from a man aged 18 to 29 in good health. The sequenced sample was blood T cells: a sorted CD56 or NKG2C T cell subset, CD4+ or CD8+ T cells, or bulk PBMC T cells (not recorded which). CDR3 loop: CASRTSGDYNEQFF. Variable domain in full (rest from reference TRBV19 and TRBJ2-1): DGGITQSPKYLFRKEGQNVTLSCEQNLNHDAMYWYRQDPGQGLRLIYYSQIVNDFQKGDIAEGYSVSREKKESFPLTVTSAQKNPTAFYLCASRTSGDYNEQFFGPGTRLTVL.